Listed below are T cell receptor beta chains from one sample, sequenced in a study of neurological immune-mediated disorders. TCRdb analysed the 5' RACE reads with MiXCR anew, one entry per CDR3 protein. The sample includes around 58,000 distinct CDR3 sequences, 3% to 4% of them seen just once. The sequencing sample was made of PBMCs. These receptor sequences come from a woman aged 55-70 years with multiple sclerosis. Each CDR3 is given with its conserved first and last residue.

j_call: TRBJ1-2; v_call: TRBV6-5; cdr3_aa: CASSYSSGHGYTF
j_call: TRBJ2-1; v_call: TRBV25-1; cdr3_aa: CASSEQGAGYNEQFF
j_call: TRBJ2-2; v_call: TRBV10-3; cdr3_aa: CAIKEGTGELFF
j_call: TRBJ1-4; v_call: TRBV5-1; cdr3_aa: CASSPAEGSWTNEKLFF
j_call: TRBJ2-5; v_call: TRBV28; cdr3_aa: CASSLYLDRGETQYF
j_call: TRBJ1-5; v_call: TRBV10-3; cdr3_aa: CAISEGSNQPQHF
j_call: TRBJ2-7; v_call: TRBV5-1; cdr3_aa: CASSKGLAGVFYEQYF
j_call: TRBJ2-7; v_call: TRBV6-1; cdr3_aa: CASSTGTGTYEQYF
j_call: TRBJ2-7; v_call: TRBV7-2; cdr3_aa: CASSFSGGGSYEQYF
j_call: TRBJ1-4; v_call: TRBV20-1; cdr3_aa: CSATRGSTNEKLFF
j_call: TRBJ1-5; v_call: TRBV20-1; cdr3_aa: CSAITGRDQPQHF
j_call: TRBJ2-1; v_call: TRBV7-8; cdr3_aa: CASSPRDRGANEQFF
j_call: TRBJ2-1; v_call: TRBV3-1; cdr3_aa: CATGGGSYNEQFF
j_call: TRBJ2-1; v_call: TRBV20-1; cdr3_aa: CSARTSGRGSSYNEQFF
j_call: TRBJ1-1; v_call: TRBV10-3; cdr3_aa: CAISGTMNTEAFF
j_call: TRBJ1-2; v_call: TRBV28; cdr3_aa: CASRHTGTFSGYTF
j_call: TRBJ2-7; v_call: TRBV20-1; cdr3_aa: CSGQGIAYEQYF
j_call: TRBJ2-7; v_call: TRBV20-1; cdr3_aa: CSARDESRTYSYEQYF
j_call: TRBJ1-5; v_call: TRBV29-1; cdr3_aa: CSVGFGSNQPQHF
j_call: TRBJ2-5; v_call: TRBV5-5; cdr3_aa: CASSKLEIGADRFQETQYF